A single sample is the source of the 8 T cell receptor beta chains below, sequenced in a study of graft-versus-host responses after intestinal transplantation. TCRdb keeps only in-frame clones here, not all; method: immunoSEQ multiplex PCR. Of some 100,000 clones detected, 80% to 95% appear once; the ten largest clones hold 0.069%. Their specific antigens are unknown. Material: unstimulated CD8+ T cells sorted from spleen or lymph node cells, obtained before transplant. The receptors were sampled from a human donor who was the organ donor for an intestinal transplant.

This clone has just one count. The chain joins TRBV9 to TRBJ2-1; D remains unclear. Germline V CDR1 and CDR2: SGDLS, YYNGEE. The CDR3 consists of 14 residues. V shed 0 bases and J shed 5 bases, with 9 bases lying between them. This CDR3 is CASSVVSGDNEQFF. DNA for the CDR3: TGTGCCAGCAGCGTAGTGTCCGGAGACAATGAGCAGTTCTTC.

The chain links TRBV30 to TRBJ2-2; 8 nucleotides agree with TRBD2. The germline V gene has CDR1 GTSNPN and CDR2 SVGIG (reference sequence). CDR3 size: 14 residues. V was pared by 6 bases and J by 8 bases, with 11 bases of the junction left unmatched. CDR3 bases: TGTGCCTGTGACCAAGCGGGAGCGATTGGGGAGCTGTTTTTT. This gives the protein CACDQAGAIGELFF.

This clone has more than one count but fewer than ten. This rearrangement joins TRBV30 to TRBJ1-1; TRBD1 aligns across 9 bases. CDR3 length: 16 amino acids. The germline V gene has CDR1 GTSNPN and CDR2 SVGIG (reference sequence). V shed 6 bases and J 0 bases; nucleotides not matched to a gene: 11. CDR3 amino acids: CACYRDREPMNTEAFF. The CDR3 region has the DNA TGTGCCTGTTACCGGGACAGGGAACCGATGAACACTGAAGCTTTCTTT. Filled out from reference TRBV30 and TRBJ1-1, the complete variable domain reads SQTIHQWPATLVQPVGSPLSLECTVEGTSNPNLYWYRQAAGRGLQLLFYSVGIGQISSEVPQNLSASRPQDRQFILSSKKLLLSDSGFYLCACYRDREPMNTEAFFGQGTRLTVV.

The CDR3 loop reads CASSLVQGSNQPQHF. The DNA of the CDR3 is TGTGCCAGCAGTTTAGTCCAGGGTAGCAATCAGCCCCAGCATTTT. The chain carries TRBV28 and TRBJ1-5; perhaps TRBD1 as D (5 bases). V was shortened by 2 bases and J by 0 bases, with 8 bases between the two germline ends. The CDR3 consists of 15 residues. From germline, CDR1 is MDHEN and CDR2 SYDVKM. Combining the CDR3 with reference TRBV28 and TRBJ1-5 gives the whole variable domain DVKVTQSSRYLVKRTGEKVFLECVQDMDHENMFWYRQDPGLGLRLIYFSYDVKMKEKGDIPEGYSVSREKKERFSLILESASTNQTSMYLCASSLVQGSNQPQHFGDGTRLSIL.

CDR3 sequence reads: CASSYSWQGAPLGYTF. In nucleotides, the CDR3 is TGTGCCAGCAGTTACTCGTGGCAGGGGGCCCCCTTAGGCTACACCTTC. This rearrangement joins TRBV6-5 to TRBJ1-2, with TRBD1 identical over 8 bases. V dropped 0 bases and J dropped 8; count of bases not matched to a gene: 11. CDR1 and CDR2 from the germline V gene are MNHEY and SVGAGI. This CDR3 region has 16 residues.

The J gene is TRBJ2-7, the V gene TRBV7-8; TRBD1 agrees at 10 bases. CDR3 length: 15 residues. Germline assignment: CDR1 SGHVS and CDR2 FQNEAQ. V shed 5 bases and J 1 base; nucleotides not matched to a gene: 5. The CDR3 is CASSQSGQGSYEQYF. In nucleotides, the CDR3 is TGTGCCAGCAGCCAATCGGGACAGGGGTCCTACGAGCAGTACTTC. Full variable domain (rest looked up from reference TRBV7-8 and TRBJ2-7): GAGVSQSPRYKVAKRGQDVALRCDPISGHVSLFWYQQALGQGPEFLTYFQNEAQLDKSGLPSDRFFAERPEGSVSTLKIQRTQQEDSAVYLCASSQSGQGSYEQYFGPGTRLTVT.

A single count supports this clone. V is TRBV5-4 and J is TRBJ2-3, with 7 bases that match TRBD2. This CDR3 spans 15 amino acids. CDR1 is SGHNT, CDR2 YYREEE, per germline (reference sequence). Trimming removed 7 bases from V and 3 bases from J; junction bases left unmatched: 11. Written as DNA, the CDR3 is TGTGCCAGCTCCCGGGGGGATGTTGAAACAGATACGCAGTATTTT. This gives the protein CASSRGDVETDTQYF.

The chain employs TRBV7-8 and TRBJ1-1; D perhaps matches TRBD1 (6 bases). CDR3 size: 13 residues. CDR1 is SGHVS and CDR2 is FQNEAQ in the germline V gene. With 3 bases removed from V and 7 bases from J, the gap between germline ends came to 12 bases. CDR3: CASSLAKTGEAFF. CDR3 DNA sequence: TGTGCCAGCAGCTTGGCGAAGACAGGTGAAGCTTTCTTT. Full variable domain (rest looked up from reference TRBV7-8 and TRBJ1-1): GAGVSQSPRYKVAKRGQDVALRCDPISGHVSLFWYQQALGQGPEFLTYFQNEAQLDKSGLPSDRFFAERPEGSVSTLKIQRTQQEDSAVYLCASSLAKTGEAFFGQGTRLTVV.